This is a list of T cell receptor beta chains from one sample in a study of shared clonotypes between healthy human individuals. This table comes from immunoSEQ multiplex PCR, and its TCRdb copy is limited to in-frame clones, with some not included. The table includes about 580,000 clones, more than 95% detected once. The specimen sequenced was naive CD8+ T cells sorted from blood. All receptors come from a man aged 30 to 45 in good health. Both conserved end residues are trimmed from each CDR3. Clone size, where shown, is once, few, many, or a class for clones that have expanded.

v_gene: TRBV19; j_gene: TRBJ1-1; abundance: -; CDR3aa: ASSILGQGASTEAF
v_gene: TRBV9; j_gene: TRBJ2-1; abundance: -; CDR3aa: ASSPERAYNEQF
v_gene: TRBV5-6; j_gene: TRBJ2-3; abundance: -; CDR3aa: ASSPPESTDTQY
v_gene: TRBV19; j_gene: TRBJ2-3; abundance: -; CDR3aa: ASSTYSVGTDTQY
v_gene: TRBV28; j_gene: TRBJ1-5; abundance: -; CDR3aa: AREQGASNQPQH
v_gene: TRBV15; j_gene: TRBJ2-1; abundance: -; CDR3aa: ATKTEGRENEQF
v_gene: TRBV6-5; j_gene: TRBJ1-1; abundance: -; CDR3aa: ASVGDEAF
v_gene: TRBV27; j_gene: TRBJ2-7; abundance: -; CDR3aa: ASTRLARSSYEQY
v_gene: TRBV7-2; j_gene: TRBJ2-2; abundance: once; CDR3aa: ASSSFRTSDYSFTGELF
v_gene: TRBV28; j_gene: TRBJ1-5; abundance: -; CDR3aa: ASRKIGNQPQH
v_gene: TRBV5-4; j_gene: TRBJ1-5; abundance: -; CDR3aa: ASSFAKGLRGNQPQH
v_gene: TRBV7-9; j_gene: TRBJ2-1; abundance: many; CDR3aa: ASSLVVHEQF
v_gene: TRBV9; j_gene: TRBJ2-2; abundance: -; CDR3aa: ASSVGSANTGELF
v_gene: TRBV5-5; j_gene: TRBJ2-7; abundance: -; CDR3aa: ASSLLRGASYEQY
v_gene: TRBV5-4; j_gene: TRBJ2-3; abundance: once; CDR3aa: ASSPERQGYTDTQY
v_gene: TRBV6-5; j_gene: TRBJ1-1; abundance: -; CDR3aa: ASSRSWNTEAF
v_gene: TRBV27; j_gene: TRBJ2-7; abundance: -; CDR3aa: ASSFGGDEQY
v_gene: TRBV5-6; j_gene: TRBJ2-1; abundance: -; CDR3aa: ASSGLQVNEQF
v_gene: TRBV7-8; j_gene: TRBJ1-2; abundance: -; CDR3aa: ASSLGPGRGYT
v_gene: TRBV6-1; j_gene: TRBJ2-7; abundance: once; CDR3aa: ASSLEGFYYEQY
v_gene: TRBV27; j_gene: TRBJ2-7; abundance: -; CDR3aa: ASRWFAGIMYEQY
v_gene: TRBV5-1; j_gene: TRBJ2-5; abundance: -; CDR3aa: ASSSTPGLAEETQY
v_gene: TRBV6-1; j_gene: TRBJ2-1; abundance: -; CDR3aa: ASSDRRGQHNEQF
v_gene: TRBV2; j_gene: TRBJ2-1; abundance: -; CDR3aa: ASMSGQGFNEQF
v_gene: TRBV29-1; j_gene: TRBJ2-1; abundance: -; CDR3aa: SGLGVDSYNEQF
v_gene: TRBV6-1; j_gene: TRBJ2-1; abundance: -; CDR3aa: ASDGLAGRDEQF
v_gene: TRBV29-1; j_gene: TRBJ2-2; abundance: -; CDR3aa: SAPSSGSGNTGELF
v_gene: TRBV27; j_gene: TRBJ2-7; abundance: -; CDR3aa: ASSRLATGGPIEQY
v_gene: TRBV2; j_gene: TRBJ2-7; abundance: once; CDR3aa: ASSESQGALYEQY
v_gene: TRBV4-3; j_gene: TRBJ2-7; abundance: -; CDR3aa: ASSQDLFRTGEEQY
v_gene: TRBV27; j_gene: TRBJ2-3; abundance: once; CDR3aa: ASSPSDHTDTQY
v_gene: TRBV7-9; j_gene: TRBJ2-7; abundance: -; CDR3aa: ATEDTGLAGVGEQY
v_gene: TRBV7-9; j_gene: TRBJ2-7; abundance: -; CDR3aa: ASSSAYEQY
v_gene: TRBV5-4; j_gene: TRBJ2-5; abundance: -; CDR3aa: ASKFWAEETQY
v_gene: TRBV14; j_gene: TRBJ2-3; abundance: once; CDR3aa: ASSLLGTRSTDTQY
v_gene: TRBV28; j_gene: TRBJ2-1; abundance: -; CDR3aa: ASSSDSYNEQF
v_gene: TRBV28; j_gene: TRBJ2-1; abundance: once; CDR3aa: ASSFRGARNNEQF
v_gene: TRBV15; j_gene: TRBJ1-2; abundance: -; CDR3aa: ATSPQGQVGLGYT
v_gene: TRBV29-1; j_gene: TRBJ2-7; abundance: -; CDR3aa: SVGQSSYEQY
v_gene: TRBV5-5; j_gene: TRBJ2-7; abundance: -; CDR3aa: ASSLESLGGVSSYEQY
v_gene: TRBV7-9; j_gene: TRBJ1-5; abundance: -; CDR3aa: ASSHQGGNQPQH
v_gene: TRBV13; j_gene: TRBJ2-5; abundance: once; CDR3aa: ASSPTWVGQETQY
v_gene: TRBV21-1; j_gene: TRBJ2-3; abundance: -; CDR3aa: ASSKNRALSDTQY
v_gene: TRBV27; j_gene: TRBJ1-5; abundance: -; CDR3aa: ASSSTGDSGQPQH
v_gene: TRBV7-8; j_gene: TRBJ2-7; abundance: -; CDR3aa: ASSSLNRGFLYEQY
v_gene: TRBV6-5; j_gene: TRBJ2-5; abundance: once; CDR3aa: ASSYRAFGGEETQY